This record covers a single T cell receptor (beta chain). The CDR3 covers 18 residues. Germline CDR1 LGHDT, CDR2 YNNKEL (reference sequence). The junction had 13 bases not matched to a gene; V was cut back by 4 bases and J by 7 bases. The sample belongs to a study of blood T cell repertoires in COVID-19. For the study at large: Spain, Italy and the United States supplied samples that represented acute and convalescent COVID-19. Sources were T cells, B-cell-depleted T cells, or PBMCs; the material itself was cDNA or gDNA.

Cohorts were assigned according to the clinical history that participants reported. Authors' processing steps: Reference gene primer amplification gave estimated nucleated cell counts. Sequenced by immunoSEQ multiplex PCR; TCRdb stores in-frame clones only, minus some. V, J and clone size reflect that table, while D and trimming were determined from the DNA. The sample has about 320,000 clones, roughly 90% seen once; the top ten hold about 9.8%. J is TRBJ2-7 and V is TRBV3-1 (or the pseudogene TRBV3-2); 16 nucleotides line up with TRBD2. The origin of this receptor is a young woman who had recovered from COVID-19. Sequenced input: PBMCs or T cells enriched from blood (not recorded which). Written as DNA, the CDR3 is TGTGCCAGCAGCCTCACCCTTGGGACTAGCGGGGGGGCGGAAGAGCAGTACTTC. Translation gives CASSLTLGTSGGAEEQYF.